Listed here are 14 T cell receptor beta chains from one sample, sequenced in a study of STAT5B mutations in CD4+ large granular lymphocyte leukemia. Sequenced by immunoSEQ multiplex PCR; TCRdb stores in-frame clones only, minus some. Of fewer than 50,000 clones in the sample, approximately 86% were seen once. Sequenced material: CD4+ T cells from blood buffy coats. Source of these receptors: a human donor in good health.

V usage is TRBV7-3 and J usage is TRBJ2-1; TRBD2 aligns across 8 bases. Germline assignment: CDR1 SGHTA and CDR2 FQGTGA. The V gene end was trimmed by 5 bases and the J gene end by 6 bases; junction bases not matched to a gene: 9. The CDR3 is made up of 15 amino acids. CDR3 loop: CASSQSSGYSNEQFF. The CDR3 region has the DNA TGTGCCAGCAGCCAGTCTAGCGGGTACAGCAATGAGCAGTTCTTC.

The chain has TRBV27 and TRBJ1-2; 9 positions agree with TRBD1. With 6 bases clipped from V and 6 bases from J, the junction kept 11 bases outside the gene matches. Germline V CDR1 and CDR2: MNHEY, SMNVEV (reference sequence). The CDR3 runs 15 residues. DNA of the CDR3: TGTGCCAGCAGCCCCCGGGACAGGGCACTTCATGGCTACACCTTC. Translating it yields CASSPRDRALHGYTF.

The chain carries TRBV5-1 and TRBJ1-2; D gene ambiguous. The germline CDR1 and CDR2 sequences are SGHRS and YFSETQ. This CDR3 has 14 residues. Trimming removed 8 bases at V and 8 bases at J, with 22 bases between. The CDR3 protein is CASGAPDGDSGYTF. The CDR3 nucleotides are TGCGCCAGTGGAGCTCCCGACGGCGACTCGGGCTACACCTTC.

V is TRBV6-1 and J is TRBJ1-2, with D possibly TRBD1 on 5 matching bases. Trimming removed 7 bases from V and 0 bases from J, with 15 bases in between. Germline lookup yields CDR1 MNHNS and CDR2 SASEGT. This CDR3 spans 15 amino acids. CDR3 in DNA: TGTGCCAGCATCCTCGGGGCTGAACCTAACTATGGCTACACCTTC. Translation: CASILGAEPNYGYTF.

This sequence joins TRBV19 and TRBJ2-6; 7 bases are a match to TRBD2. Germline loops: CDR1 LNHDA, CDR2 SQIVND (reference sequence). The CDR3 length is 16 residues. V lost 4 bases, J lost 4 bases, and 7 bases stayed unmatched. CDR3 sequence reads: CASSKPRERGANVLTF. Here the CDR3 DNA reads TGTGCCAGTAGTAAACCGCGGGAGCGCGGGGCCAACGTCCTGACTTTC.

The table lists this clone with a count of one. The rearrangement uses TRBV6-1 and TRBJ2-5; D is ambiguous. CDR1 is MNHNS and CDR2 is SASEGT in the germline V gene. V lost 0 bases, J lost 14 bases, and 10 bases lay in between. The CDR3 totals 11 residues. The DNA for the CDR3 is TGTGCCAGCAGTGAAGCGGCCCCCTCCTACTTC. Protein product: CASSEAAPSYF.

This rearrangement joins TRBV30 to TRBJ1-4; D is undetermined. The CDR3 length is 13 residues. Trimming stripped 4 bases from V and 4 bases from J, with 10 bases between. The V gene's germline CDR1 is GTSNPN and CDR2 SVGIG (reference sequence). The CDR3 DNA reads as TGTGCCTGGAATAATGGGAATAATGAAAAACTGTTTTTT. Protein sequence: CAWNNGNNEKLFF.

This clone was recorded once. The chain carries TRBV6-6 and TRBJ1-1; 7 bases are shared with TRBD1. This CDR3 spans 13 amino acids. Germline-derived CDR1 and CDR2 are MNHNY and SVGAGI (reference sequence). Trimming took 2 bases from V and 9 from J; bases not matched to a gene: 6. DNA of the CDR3: TGTGCCAGCAGTTACGAAGGGACAGTCCAAGCTTTCTTT. This encodes CASSYEGTVQAFF.

The CDR3 DNA sequence: TGTGCCAGCAGTCACAGGGATCGGGAGACCCAGTACTTC. It specifies CASSHRDRETQYF. The chain recombines TRBV6-1 with TRBJ2-5, with a tentative D call TRBD1 (6 bases). V lost 5 bases and J lost 5, with 12 bases in between. The germline V gene encodes CDR1 MNHNS and CDR2 SASEGT. The CDR3 totals 13 residues.

The chain employs TRBV7-2 and TRBJ2-1; 7 bases are shared with TRBD2. The trim removed 5 bases at V and 2 bases at J, leaving 6 bases unmatched. Germline V gives CDR1 SGHTA, CDR2 FQGNSA. The CDR3 has 15 amino acids. CDR3 sequence reads: CASSPLAGAYNEQFF. DNA for the CDR3: TGTGCCAGCAGCCCTCTCGCGGGAGCCTACAATGAGCAGTTCTTC.

The J gene is TRBJ2-3, the V gene TRBV7-3; 13 nucleotides agree with TRBD2. CDR1 is SGHTA and CDR2 is FQGTGA in the germline V gene. CDR3 size: 17 residues. V gave up 1 base and J gave up 8 bases; unmatched junction bases: 9. CDR3 loop: CASSLKPLAGGPGTQYF. CDR3 nucleotides: TGTGCCAGCAGCTTAAAACCACTAGCGGGAGGGCCCGGTACGCAGTATTTT.

The CDR3 reads CASSPTGGYGYTF. CDR3 sequence (DNA): TGTGCCAGCAGCCCGACAGGGGGCTATGGCTACACCTTC. The chain is built from TRBV5-8 and TRBJ1-2, with 9 bases aligning to TRBD1. Germline CDR1 and CDR2: SGHTS and YDEGEE. The CDR3 sequence is 13 residues long. The V gene end was trimmed by 4 bases and the J gene end by 4 bases; junction bases not matched to a gene: 2.

This clone came up once. This chain links TRBV7-3 with TRBJ2-1; TRBD2 matches 8 bases. The CDR3 consists of 16 residues. CDR1 is SGHTA and CDR2 is FQGTGA in the germline V gene. The ends lost 5 bases at V and 0 bases at J; junction bases unmatched: 6. The CDR3 loop reads CASSNGLAGSYNEQFF. The CDR3 DNA reads as TGTGCCAGCAGCAACGGACTAGCCGGCTCCTACAATGAGCAGTTCTTC.

This clone was seen just once. The chain employs TRBV6-1 and TRBJ2-5, with D tentatively TRBD1 or TRBD2 (5 bases each). V shed 1 base and J shed 5 bases, with 14 bases lying between them. This CDR3 is built from 15 residues. CDR1 MNHNS and CDR2 SASEGT come from the germline V gene. The chain's CDR3 is CASSEGRGDRETQYF. For the CDR3, the DNA is TGTGCCAGCAGTGAAGGAAGAGGGGATCGGGAGACCCAGTACTTC.